This T cell receptor (beta chain) was found in a study of blood T cell repertoires in COVID-19. Study information: Sites in the United States, Italy and Spain provided acute and convalescent COVID-19 samples. PBMCs, B-cell-depleted T cells, or T cells were the source of the cDNA or gDNA that made up the material.

Losses at the gene ends were 3 bases for V and 2 bases for J; bases not matched to a gene: 7. The CDR3 is 15 residues long. Germline V lookup: CDR1 DFQATT, CDR2 SNEGSKA (reference sequence). How the authors handled the data: How many nucleated cells were present was estimated from reference gene primer amplification. Clones were sequenced by immunoSEQ multiplex PCR, and TCRdb holds only the in-frame ones, with some missing. V, J and clone size were drawn from that table, and D and trimming were deduced from the DNA. Here the sample spans just under 35,000 clones, 80% to 90% being singletons. V is TRBV20-1 and J is TRBJ2-5, with 9 bases identical to TRBD2. What was sequenced was peripheral blood. The receptor was derived from a human donor in a cohort sampled during active COVID-19. This CDR3 is CSASFAGGVQETQYF. In DNA form, the CDR3 reads TGCAGTGCTAGTTTTGCGGGGGGGGTACAAGAGACCCAGTACTTC.